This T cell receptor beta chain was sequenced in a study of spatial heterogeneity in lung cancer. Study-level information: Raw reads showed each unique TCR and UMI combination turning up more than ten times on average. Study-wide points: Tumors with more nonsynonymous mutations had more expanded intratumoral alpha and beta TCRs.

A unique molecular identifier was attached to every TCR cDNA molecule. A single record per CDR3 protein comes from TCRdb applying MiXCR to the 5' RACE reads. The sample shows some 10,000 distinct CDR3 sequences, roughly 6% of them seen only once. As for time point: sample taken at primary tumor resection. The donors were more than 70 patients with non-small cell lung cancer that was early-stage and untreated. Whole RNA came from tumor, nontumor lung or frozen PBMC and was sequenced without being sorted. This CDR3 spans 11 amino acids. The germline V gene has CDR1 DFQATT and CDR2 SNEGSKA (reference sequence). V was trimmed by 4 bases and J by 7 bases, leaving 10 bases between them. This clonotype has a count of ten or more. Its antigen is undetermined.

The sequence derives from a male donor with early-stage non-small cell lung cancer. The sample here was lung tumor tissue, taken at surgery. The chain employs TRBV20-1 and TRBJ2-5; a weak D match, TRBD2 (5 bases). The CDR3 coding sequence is TGCAGTGCTATATTACGGGGGACCCAGTACTTC. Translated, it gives CSAILRGTQYF.